This TCR beta chain was obtained from a study of blood T cell repertoires in COVID-19. In the study overall: PBMCs, B-cell-depleted T cells, or T cells were the source of the cDNA or gDNA that made up the material.

The V gene's germline CDR1 is KGHSH and CDR2 LQKENI. The CDR3 totals 14 residues. V gave up 6 bases and J gave up 2 bases, with 14 bases separating them. Produced via immunoSEQ multiplex PCR; TCRdb's table is partial and in-frame only. The sample yields over 250,000 clones, roughly 90% seen once. The sequenced sample was peripheral blood. The V and J genes are TRBV18 and TRBJ2-7; a weak D match, TRBD1 (6 bases). This TCR derives from a man aged 50-60 years with acute or convalescent COVID-19. The CDR3: CASSPRTATYEQYF. CDR3 DNA: TGTGCCAGCTCCCCAAGGACAGCTACCTACGAGCAGTACTTC. Looking up the rest from reference TRBV18 and TRBJ2-7 gives the full variable domain: NAGVMQNPRHLVRRRGQEARLRCSPMKGHSHVYWYRQLPEEGLKFMVYLQKENIIDESGMPKERFSAEFPKEGPSILRIQQVVRGDSAAYFCASSPRTATYEQYFGPGTRLTVT.